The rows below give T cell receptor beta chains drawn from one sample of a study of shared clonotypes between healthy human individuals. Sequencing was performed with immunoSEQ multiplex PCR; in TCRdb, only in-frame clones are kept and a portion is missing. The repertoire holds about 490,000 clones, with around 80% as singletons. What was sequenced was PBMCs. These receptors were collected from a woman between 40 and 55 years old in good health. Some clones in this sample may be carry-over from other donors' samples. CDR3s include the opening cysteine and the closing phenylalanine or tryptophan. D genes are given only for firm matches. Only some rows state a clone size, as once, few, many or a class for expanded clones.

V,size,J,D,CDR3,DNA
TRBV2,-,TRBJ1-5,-,CASSGGNSNQPQHF,TGTGCCAGCAGTGGTGGCAATAGCAATCAGCCCCAGCATTTT
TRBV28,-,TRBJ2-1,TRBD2,CASSSSRAGVYNEQFF,TGTGCCAGCAGTTCCTCCCGAGCGGGAGTTTACAATGAGCAGTTCTTC
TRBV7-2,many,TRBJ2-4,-,CASSWDTIAKNIQYF,TGTGCCAGCAGTTGGGACACCATAGCCAAAAACATTCAGTACTTC
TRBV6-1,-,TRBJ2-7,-,CASSEVRGGTGLGVQYF,TGTGCCAGCAGTGAAGTTCGGGGCGGGACCGGGTTAGGGGTGCAGTACTTC
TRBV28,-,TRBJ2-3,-,CASSPRGEGTDTQYF,TGTGCCAGCAGCCCTCGCGGAGAGGGTACAGATACGCAGTATTTT
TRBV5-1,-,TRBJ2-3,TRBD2,CASRASGRAVDTQYF,TGCGCCAGCAGGGCTAGCGGGAGGGCCGTAGATACGCAGTATTTT
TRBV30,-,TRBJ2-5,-,CAWSVLQGGTQYF,TGCGCCTGGAGTGTACTGCAGGGTGGGACCCAGTACTTC
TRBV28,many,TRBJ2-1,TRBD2,CASSLVSGSAYNEQFF,TGTGCCAGCAGTTTAGTGAGCGGGAGCGCTTACAATGAGCAGTTCTTC
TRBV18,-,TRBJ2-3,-,CASSSMASTDTQYF,TGTGCCAGCTCATCGATGGCAAGCACAGATACGCAGTATTTT
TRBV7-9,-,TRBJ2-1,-,CASSSPASDEQFF,TGTGCCAGCAGCTCACCCGCTTCCGATGAGCAGTTCTTC
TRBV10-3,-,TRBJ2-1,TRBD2,CAINGLAGQNEQFF,TGTGCCATCAACGGACTAGCGGGTCAAAATGAGCAGTTCTTC
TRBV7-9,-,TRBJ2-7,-,CASSPSGGYEQYF,TGTGCCAGCAGCCCCTCGGGCGGTTACGAGCAGTACTTC
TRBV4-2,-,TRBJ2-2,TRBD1,CASSPAAGTGSAGELFF,TGTGCCAGCAGCCCGGCGGCGGGGACAGGGTCCGCCGGGGAGCTGTTTTTT
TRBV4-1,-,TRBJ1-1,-,CASLGYTEAFF,TGCGCCAGCCTGGGGTACACTGAAGCTTTCTTT
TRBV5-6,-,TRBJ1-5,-,CASSFGGRPQHF,TGTGCCAGCAGCTTCGGCGGGCGGCCCCAGCATTTT
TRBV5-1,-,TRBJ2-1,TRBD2,CASSSKRDSYNEQFF,TGCGCCAGCAGCTCAAAGCGGGACTCCTACAATGAGCAGTTCTTC
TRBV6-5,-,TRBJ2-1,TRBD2,CASRSGTSIYNEQFF,TGTGCCAGCAGGTCCGGGACTAGTATTTACAATGAGCAGTTCTTC
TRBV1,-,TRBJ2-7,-,CTSSPKDLAEDYEQYF,TGCACCAGCAGCCCGAAGGACCTAGCGGAGGACTACGAGCAGTACTTC
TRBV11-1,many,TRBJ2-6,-,CASSFSGANVLTF,TGTGCCAGCAGCTTTTCCGGGGCCAACGTCCTGACTTTC
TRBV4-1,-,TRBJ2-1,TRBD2,CASSLGLAGGEQFF,TGCGCCAGCAGCCTTGGACTAGCCGGGGGTGAGCAGTTCTTC